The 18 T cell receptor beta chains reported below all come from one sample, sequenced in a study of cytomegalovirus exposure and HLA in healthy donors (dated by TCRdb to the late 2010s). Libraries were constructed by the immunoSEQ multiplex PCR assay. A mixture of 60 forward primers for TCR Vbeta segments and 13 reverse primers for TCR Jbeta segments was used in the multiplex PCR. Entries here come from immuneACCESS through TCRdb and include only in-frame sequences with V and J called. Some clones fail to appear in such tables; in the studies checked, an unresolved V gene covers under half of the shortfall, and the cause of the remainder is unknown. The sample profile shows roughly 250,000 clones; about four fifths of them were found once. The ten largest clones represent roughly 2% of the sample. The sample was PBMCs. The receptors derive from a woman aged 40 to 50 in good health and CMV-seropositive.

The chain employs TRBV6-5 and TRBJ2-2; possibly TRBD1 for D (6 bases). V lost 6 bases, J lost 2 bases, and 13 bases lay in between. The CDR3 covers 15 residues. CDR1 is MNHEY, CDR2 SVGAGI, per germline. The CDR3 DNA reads TGTGCCAGCAGACAACCGACAGGAAACACCGGGGAGCTGTTTTTT. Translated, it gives CASRQPTGNTGELFF.

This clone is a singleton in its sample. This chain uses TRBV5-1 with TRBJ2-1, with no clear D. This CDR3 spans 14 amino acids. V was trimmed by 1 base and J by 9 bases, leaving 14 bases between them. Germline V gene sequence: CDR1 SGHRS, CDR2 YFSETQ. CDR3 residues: CASSLRSDGFEQFF. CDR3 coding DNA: TGCGCCAGCAGCTTGAGATCCGACGGGTTTGAGCAGTTCTTC.

CDR3 amino acids: CASRSAGGWDTEAFF. CDR3 nucleotide sequence: TGTGCCAGCAGATCCGCAGGGGGCTGGGACACTGAAGCTTTCTTT. J is TRBJ1-1 and V is TRBV27; 8 nucleotides agree with TRBD1. The junction had 9 bases not matched to a gene; V was cut back by 6 bases and J by 3 bases. The V gene's germline CDR1 is MNHEY and CDR2 SMNVEV (reference sequence). The CDR3 loop spans 15 amino acids.

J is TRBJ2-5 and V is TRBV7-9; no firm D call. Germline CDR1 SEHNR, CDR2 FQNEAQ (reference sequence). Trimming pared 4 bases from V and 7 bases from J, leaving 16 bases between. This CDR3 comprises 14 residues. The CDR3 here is CASSSAMIGVTQYF. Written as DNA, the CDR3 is TGTGCCAGCAGCTCCGCCATGATCGGTGTGACCCAGTACTTC.

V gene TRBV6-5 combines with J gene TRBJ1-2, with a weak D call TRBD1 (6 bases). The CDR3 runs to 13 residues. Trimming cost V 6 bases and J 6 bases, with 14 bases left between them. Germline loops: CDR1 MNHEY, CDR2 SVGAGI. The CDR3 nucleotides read TGTGCCAGCAGCTCATGGGACATCCATGGCTACACCTTC. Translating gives CASSSWDIHGYTF.

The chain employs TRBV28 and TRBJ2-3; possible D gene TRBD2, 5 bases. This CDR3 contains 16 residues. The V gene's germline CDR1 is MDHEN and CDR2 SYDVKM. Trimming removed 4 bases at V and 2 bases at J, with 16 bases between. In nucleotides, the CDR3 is TGTGCCAGCAGTTCCGAGGCACTGGAGGACACAGATACGCAGTATTTT. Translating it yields CASSSEALEDTDTQYF.

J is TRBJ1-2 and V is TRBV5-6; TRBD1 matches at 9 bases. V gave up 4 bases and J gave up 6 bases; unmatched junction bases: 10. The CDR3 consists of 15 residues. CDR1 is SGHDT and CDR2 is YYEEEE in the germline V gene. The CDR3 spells CASSLTGGRINGYTF. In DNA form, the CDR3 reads TGTGCCAGCAGCCTTACAGGGGGCCGTATTAATGGCTACACCTTC.

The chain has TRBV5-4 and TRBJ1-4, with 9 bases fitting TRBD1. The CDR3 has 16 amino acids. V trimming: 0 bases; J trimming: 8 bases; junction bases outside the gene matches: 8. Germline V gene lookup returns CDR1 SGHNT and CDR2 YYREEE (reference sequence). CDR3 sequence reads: CASSLAGGTGREKLFF. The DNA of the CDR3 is TGTGCCAGCAGCTTGGCGGGGGGGACAGGGCGCGAAAAACTGTTTTTT.

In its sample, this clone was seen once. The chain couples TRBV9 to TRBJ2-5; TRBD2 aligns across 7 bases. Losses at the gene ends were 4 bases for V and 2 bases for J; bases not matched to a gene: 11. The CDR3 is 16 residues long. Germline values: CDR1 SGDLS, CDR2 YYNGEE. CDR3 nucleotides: TGTGCCAGCAGCAGCTACCTTGGGGGGGGGCAAGAGACCCAGTACTTC. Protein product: CASSSYLGGGQETQYF.

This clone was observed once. The CDR3 bases are TGTGCCAGCAGCTTAGCCGGGACTACTCTTTCCTACGAGCAGTACTTC. It codes for CASSLAGTTLSYEQYF. J is TRBJ2-7 and V is TRBV7-6, with 7 positions matching TRBD2. Trimming at V came to 0 bases and at J to 1 base, leaving 6 bases not matched to a gene. Germline lookup yields CDR1 SGHVS and CDR2 FNYEAQ. The CDR3 sequence is 16 residues long.

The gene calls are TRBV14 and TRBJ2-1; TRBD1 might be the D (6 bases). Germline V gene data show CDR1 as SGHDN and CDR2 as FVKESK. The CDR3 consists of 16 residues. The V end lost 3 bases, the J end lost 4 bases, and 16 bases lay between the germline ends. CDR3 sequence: CASSHTDRSRYNEQFF. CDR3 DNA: TGTGCCAGCAGCCACACCGACAGGTCCCGATACAATGAGCAGTTCTTC. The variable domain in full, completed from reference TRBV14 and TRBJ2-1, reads EAGVTQFPSHSVIEKGQTVTLRCDPISGHDNLYWYRRVMGKEIKFLLHFVKESKQDESGMPNNRFLAERTGGTYSTLKVQPAELEDSGVYFCASSHTDRSRYNEQFFGPGTRLTVL.

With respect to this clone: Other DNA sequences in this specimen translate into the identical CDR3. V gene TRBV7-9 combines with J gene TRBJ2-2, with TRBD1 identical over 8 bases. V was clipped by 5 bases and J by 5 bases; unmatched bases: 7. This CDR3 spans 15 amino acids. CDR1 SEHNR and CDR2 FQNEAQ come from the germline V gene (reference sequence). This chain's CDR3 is CASSPGQGGTGELFF. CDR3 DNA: TGTGCCAGCAGCCCCGGACAGGGCGGGACCGGGGAGCTGTTTTTT.

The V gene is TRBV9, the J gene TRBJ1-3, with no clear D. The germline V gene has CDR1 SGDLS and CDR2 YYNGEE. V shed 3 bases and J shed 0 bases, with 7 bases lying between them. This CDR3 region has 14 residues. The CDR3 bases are TGTGCCAGCAGCGCGACTAGCTCTGGAAACACCATATATTTT. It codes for CASSATSSGNTIYF.

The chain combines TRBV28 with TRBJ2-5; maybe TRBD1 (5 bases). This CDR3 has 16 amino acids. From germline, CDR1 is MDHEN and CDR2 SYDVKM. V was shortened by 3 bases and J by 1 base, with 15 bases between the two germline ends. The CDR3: CASSLASGQRQETQYF. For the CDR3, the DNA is TGTGCCAGCAGTTTGGCCTCAGGACAACGCCAAGAGACCCAGTACTTC. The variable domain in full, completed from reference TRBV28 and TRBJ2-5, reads DVKVTQSSRYLVKRTGEKVFLECVQDMDHENMFWYRQDPGLGLRLIYFSYDVKMKEKGDIPEGYSVSREKKERFSLILESASTNQTSMYLCASSLASGQRQETQYFGPGTRLLVL.

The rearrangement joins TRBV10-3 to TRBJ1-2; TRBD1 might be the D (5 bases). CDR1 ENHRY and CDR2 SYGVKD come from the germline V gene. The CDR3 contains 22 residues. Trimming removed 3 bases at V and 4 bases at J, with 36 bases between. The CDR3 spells CAISDGEPRSGDQGEESYGYTF. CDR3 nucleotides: TGTGCCATCAGTGACGGGGAACCAAGGTCGGGGGACCAAGGGGAGGAGAGCTATGGCTACACCTTC.

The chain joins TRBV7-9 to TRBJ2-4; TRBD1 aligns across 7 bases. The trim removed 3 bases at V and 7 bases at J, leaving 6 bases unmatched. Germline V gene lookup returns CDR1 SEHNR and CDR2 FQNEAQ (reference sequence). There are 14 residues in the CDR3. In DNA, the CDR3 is TGTGCCAGCAGCTTGCCAGGGGGTGGCAACATTCAGTACTTC. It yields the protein CASSLPGGGNIQYF.

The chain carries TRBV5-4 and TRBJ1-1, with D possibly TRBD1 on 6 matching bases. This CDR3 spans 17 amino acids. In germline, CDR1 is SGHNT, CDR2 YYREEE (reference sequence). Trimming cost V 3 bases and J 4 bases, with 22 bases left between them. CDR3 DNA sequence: TGTGCCAGCAGCTCACCCCGGGACAACCCTCGGGGCACTGAAGCTTTCTTT. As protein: CASSSPRDNPRGTEAFF.

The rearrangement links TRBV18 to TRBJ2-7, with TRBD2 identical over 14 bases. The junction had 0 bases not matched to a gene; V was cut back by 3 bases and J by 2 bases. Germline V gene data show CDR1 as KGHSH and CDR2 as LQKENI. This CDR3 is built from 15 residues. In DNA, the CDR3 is TGTGCCAGCTCACCGGGACTAGCGGGAGCCTACGAGCAGTACTTC. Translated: CASSPGLAGAYEQYF.